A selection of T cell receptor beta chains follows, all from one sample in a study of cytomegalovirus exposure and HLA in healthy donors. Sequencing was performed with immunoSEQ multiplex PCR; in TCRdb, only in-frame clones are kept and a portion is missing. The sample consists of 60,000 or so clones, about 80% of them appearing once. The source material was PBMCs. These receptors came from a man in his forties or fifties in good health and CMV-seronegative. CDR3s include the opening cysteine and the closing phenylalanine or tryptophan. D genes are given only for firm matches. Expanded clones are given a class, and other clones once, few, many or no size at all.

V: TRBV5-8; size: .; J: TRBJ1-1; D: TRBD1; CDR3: CASSLKDRGVSEAFF; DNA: TGTGCCAGCAGCTTGAAGGACAGGGGAGTCTCTGAAGCTTTCTTT
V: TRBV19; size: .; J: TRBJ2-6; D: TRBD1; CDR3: CATRRGQGAYGANVLTF; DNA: TGTGCCACACGAAGAGGACAGGGGGCTTACGGGGCCAACGTCCTGACTTTC
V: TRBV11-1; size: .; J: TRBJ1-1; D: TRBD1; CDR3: CASSSGQGPEAFF; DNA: TGTGCCAGCAGCTCAGGACAGGGCCCTGAAGCTTTCTTT
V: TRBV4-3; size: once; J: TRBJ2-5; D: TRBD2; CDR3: CASSQEGLAGGGETQYF; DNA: TGCGCCAGCAGCCAAGAGGGGCTAGCGGGGGGCGGAGAGACCCAGTACTTC
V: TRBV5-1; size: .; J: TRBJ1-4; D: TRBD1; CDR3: CASSRDRGNEKLFF; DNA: TGCGCCAGCAGCCGGGACAGGGGGAATGAAAAACTGTTTTTT
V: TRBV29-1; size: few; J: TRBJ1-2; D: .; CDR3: CSVEDNGYTF; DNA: TGCAGCGTTGAAGACAATGGCTACACCTTC
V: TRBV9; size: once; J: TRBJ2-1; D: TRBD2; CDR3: CASSVGLVDPSYNEQFF; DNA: TGTGCCAGCAGCGTTGGACTAGTAGATCCCTCCTACAATGAGCAGTTCTTC
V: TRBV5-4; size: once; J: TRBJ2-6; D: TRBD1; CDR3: CASSPGQGASAGANVLTF; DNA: TGTGCCAGCAGCCCGGGACAGGGGGCGAGTGCTGGGGCCAACGTCCTGACTTTC
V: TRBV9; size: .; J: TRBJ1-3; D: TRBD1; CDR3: CASSGTGTGNTIYF; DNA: TGTGCCAGCAGCGGGACAGGGACTGGAAACACCATATATTTT
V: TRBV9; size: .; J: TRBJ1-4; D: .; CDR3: CASSQYEAGLGEKLFF; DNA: TGTGCCAGCAGCCAATATGAGGCGGGGTTAGGCGAAAAACTGTTTTTT
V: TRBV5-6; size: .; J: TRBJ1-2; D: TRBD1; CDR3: CASSLGDRVYYGYTF; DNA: TGTGCCAGCAGCTTGGGGGACAGGGTATACTATGGCTACACCTTC
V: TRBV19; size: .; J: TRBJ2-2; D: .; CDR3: CASSKEQHGELFF; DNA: TGTGCCAGTAGTAAGGAGCAGCACGGGGAGCTGTTTTTT
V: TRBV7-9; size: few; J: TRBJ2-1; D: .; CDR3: CASSSRLGDNEQFF; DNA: TGTGCCAGCAGCTCACGACTCGGGGACAATGAGCAGTTCTTC
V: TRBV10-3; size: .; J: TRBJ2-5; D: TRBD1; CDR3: CAISGRGVDRGQETQYF; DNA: TGTGCCATCAGCGGACGAGGGGTAGACAGGGGCCAAGAGACCCAGTACTTC
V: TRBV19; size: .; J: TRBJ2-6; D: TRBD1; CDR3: CASSRDRGGGANVLTF; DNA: TGTGCCAGTAGTAGGGACAGGGGTGGTGGGGCCAACGTCCTGACTTTC
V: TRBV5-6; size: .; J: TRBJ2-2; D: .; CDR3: CASSWRGPGELFF; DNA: TGTGCCAGCAGCTGGCGCGGGCCCGGGGAGCTGTTTTTT
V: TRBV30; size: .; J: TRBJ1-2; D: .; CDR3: CAWSRTGNYGYTF; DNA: TGTGCCTGGAGCCGTACGGGAAACTATGGCTACACCTTC
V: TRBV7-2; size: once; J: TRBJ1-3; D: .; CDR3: CASSPISTALSGNTIYF; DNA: TGTGCCAGCAGCCCAATCTCAACCGCGTTATCTGGAAACACCATATATTTT
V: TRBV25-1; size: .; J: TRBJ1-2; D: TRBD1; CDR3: CASSPGQGSLAGYTF; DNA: TGTGCCAGCAGTCCGGGACAGGGGTCCCTAGCTGGCTACACCTTC
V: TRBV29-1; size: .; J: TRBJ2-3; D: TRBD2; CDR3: CSVDGLAGGGADTQYF; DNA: TGCAGCGTGGACGGACTAGCGGGGGGAGGGGCAGATACGCAGTATTTT
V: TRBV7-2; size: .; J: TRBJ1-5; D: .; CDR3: CASSLTGMGQPQHF; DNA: TGTGCCAGCAGCTTAACAGGGATGGGTCAGCCCCAGCATTTT
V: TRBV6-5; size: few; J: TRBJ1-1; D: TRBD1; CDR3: CASSRGTETEAFF; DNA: TGTGCCAGCAGCCGTGGGACAGAGACTGAAGCTTTCTTT
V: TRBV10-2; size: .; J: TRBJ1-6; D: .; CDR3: CASKSPGESPLHF; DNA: TGCGCCAGCAAGTCGCCAGGGGAATCACCCCTCCACTTT
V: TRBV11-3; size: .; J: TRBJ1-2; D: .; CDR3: CASSLAGNYGYTF; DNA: TGTGCCAGCAGCTTAGCAGGGAACTATGGCTACACCTTC
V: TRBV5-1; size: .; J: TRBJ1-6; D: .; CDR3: CASSDGRGTNSPLHF; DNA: TGCGCCAGCAGCGATGGAAGGGGGACCAATTCACCCCTCCACTTT
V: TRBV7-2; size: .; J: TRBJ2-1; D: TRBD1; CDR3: CASSFLRQGLGEQFF; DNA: TGTGCCAGCAGCTTCCTACGACAGGGCCTGGGTGAGCAGTTCTTC
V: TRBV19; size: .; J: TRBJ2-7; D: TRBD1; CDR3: CASSRGQGFGGEQYF; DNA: TGTGCCAGTAGTAGGGGACAGGGATTTGGGGGCGAGCAGTACTTC
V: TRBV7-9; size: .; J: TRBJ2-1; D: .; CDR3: CASSRGGRSYNEQFF; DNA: TGTGCCAGCAGCAGGGGGGGTAGAAGTTACAATGAGCAGTTCTTC
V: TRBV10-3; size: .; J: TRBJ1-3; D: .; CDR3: CATQKGNTIYF; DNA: TGTGCCACCCAAAAAGGAAACACCATATATTTT